The 19 T cell receptor beta chains in this list originate from one sample, sequenced in a study of blood T cell repertoires in COVID-19. Clones were sequenced by immunoSEQ multiplex PCR, and TCRdb holds only the in-frame ones, with some missing. This sample yields roughly 150,000 clones, of which 80% to 90% are seen a single time; approximately 4% belongs to the top ten. Sequenced material: peripheral blood. The receptors here all came from a woman between 65 and 79 years old with acute or convalescent COVID-19.

This clone was seen a single time. The chain joins TRBV29-1 to TRBJ2-1, with a tentative D call TRBD2 (5 bases). Germline V CDR1 and CDR2: SQVTM, ANQGSEA. The CDR3 is made up of 12 amino acids. V was pared by 5 bases and J by 5 bases, with 10 bases between. The CDR3 region has the DNA TGCAGCGTTTGGGAGAACAACAATGAGCAGTTCTTC. Encoded protein: CSVWENNNEQFF.

This clone was seen just once. The chain combines TRBV28 with TRBJ1-6; the D gene is possibly TRBD1 (5 bases). Germline lookup yields CDR1 MDHEN and CDR2 SYDVKM. Trimming stripped 3 bases from V and 5 bases from J, with 14 bases between. The CDR3 has 16 amino acids. This CDR3 is CASSLSPGSNNSPLHF. The CDR3 nucleotides are TGTGCCAGCAGTTTGAGCCCAGGGTCCAATAATTCACCCCTCCACTTT.

This clone was seen a single time. The CDR3 bases are TGTGCCACCAGCAGAGGGTCGGGGGGACTTAACTACGAGCAGTACTTC. Translated: CATSRGSGGLNYEQYF. This chain uses TRBV15 with TRBJ2-7; TRBD2 aligns across 7 bases. The CDR3 has 16 amino acids. CDR1 and CDR2 (germline): LNHNV, YYDKDF (reference sequence). V dropped 1 base and J dropped 3; count of bases not matched to a gene: 9.

This clone is a singleton in its sample. The CDR3 DNA reads as TGCAGTGCTAGTACAGGGGTTGTCACTGAAGCTTTCTTT. Amino acids: CSASTGVVTEAFF. This chain connects TRBV20-1 to TRBJ1-1, with 7 bases lining up with TRBD1. The CDR3 covers 13 residues. Germline CDR1 and CDR2: DFQATT and SNEGSKA (reference sequence). The junction had 5 bases not matched to a gene; V was cut back by 3 bases and J by 4 bases.

The J gene is TRBJ1-5, the V gene TRBV24-1, with D possibly being TRBD1 (5 bases). This CDR3 has 14 residues. Deletions cut 4 bases from V and 3 bases from J, with 9 bases between. Germline CDR1 and CDR2: KGHDR and SFDVKD. CDR3 coding DNA: TGTGCCACCAGTGAAACAGGTATCAATCAGCCCCAGCATTTT. Residues: CATSETGINQPQHF.

V and J are TRBV19 and TRBJ1-2, with D possibly matching TRBD1 (5 bases). Deletions cut 3 bases from V and 2 bases from J, with 13 bases between. Germline V lookup: CDR1 LNHDA, CDR2 SQIVND (reference sequence). The CDR3 runs to 15 residues. CDR3 amino acids: CASSMGGAANYGYTF. CDR3 DNA sequence: TGTGCCAGTAGTATGGGCGGGGCTGCCAACTATGGCTACACCTTC.

This chain joins TRBV29-1 and TRBJ2-7, with 8 bases identical to TRBD1. The CDR3 loop spans 14 amino acids. V was pared by 6 bases and J by 2 bases, with 9 bases of the junction left unmatched. Per the germline V gene, CDR1 is SQVTM and CDR2 is ANQGSEA. As DNA, the CDR3 is TGCAGCGTCAGCCCCGGGACAGGACCCTACGAGCAGTACTTC. Translation gives CSVSPGTGPYEQYF.

This chain connects TRBV5-1 to TRBJ2-4; tentative D call: TRBD1 (5 bases). Germline CDR1 SGHRS, CDR2 YFSETQ. V was trimmed by 0 bases and J by 0 bases, leaving 7 bases between them. The CDR3 consists of 15 residues. The CDR3 DNA reads as TGCGCCAGCAGCTTGGGGGGCCTAGCCAAAAACATTCAGTACTTC. This encodes CASSLGGLAKNIQYF. Combining the CDR3 with reference TRBV5-1 and TRBJ2-4 gives the whole variable domain KAGVTQTPRYLIKTRGQQVTLSCSPISGHRSVSWYQQTPGQGLQFLFEYFSETQRNKGNFPGRFSGRQFSNSRSEMNVSTLELGDSALYLCASSLGGLAKNIQYFGAGTRLSVL.

The chain couples TRBV19 to TRBJ1-2; 8 nucleotides align to TRBD1. CDR1 and CDR2 (germline): LNHDA, SQIVND (reference sequence). This CDR3 is built from 16 residues. V dropped 6 bases and J dropped 4; count of bases not matched to a gene: 13. The CDR3 region has the DNA TGTGCCAGTAGACGCAACTACCAGGGGGCTGGCTATGGCTACACCTTC. Translated, it gives CASRRNYQGAGYGYTF. The entire variable domain, with the rest obtained from reference TRBV19 and TRBJ1-2, is as follows: DGGITQSPKYLFRKEGQNVTLSCEQNLNHDAMYWYRQDPGQGLRLIYYSQIVNDFQKGDIAEGYSVSREKKESFPLTVTSAQKNPTAFYLCASRRNYQGAGYGYTFGSGTRLTVV.

The chain uses TRBV7-8 and TRBJ2-7, with a possible D match to TRBD1 (8 bases). Germline assignment: CDR1 SGHVS and CDR2 FQNEAQ. The CDR3 loop spans 16 amino acids. The ends were cut back, 5 bases at V and 0 bases at J, with 17 bases in the middle. In DNA, the CDR3 is TGTGCCAGCAGCACAGGGGGGAGGGCTAGCTCCTACGAGCAGTACTTC. It translates to CASSTGGRASSYEQYF.

This chain connects TRBV5-1 to TRBJ1-2; D may be TRBD1 (6 bases). This CDR3 region has 13 residues. The V end lost 7 bases, the J end lost 4 bases, and 14 bases lay between the germline ends. Germline values: CDR1 SGHRS, CDR2 YFSETQ. As DNA, the CDR3 is TGCGCCAGCTATCAACAGGGTGGCTATGGCTACACCTTC. It yields the protein CASYQQGGYGYTF. Full variable domain (missing parts from reference TRBV5-1 and TRBJ1-2): KAGVTQTPRYLIKTRGQQVTLSCSPISGHRSVSWYQQTPGQGLQFLFEYFSETQRNKGNFPGRFSGRQFSNSRSEMNVSTLELGDSALYLCASYQQGGYGYTFGSGTRLTVV.

This sequence joins TRBV18 and TRBJ2-5; D uncertain. The CDR3 is made up of 13 amino acids. V gave up 3 bases and J gave up 2 bases, with 7 bases separating them. Germline V CDR1 and CDR2: KGHSH, LQKENI. CDR3 in DNA: TGTGCCAGCTCACCTTCCCAACAAGAGACCCAGTACTTC. Encoded protein: CASSPSQQETQYF.

The chain has TRBV5-1 and TRBJ1-1, with unresolved D. Germline CDR1 SGHRS, CDR2 YFSETQ. V shed 2 bases and J shed 6 bases, with 11 bases lying between them. This CDR3 has 13 residues. Written as DNA, the CDR3 is TGCGCCAGCAGCTTATCCGGGGAGGCTGAAGCTTTCTTT. This gives the protein CASSLSGEAEAFF.

The chain employs TRBV7-2 and TRBJ1-5, with 7 nucleotides matching TRBD1. The germline CDR1 and CDR2 sequences are SGHTA and FQGNSA. The length of the CDR3 is 15 residues. With 5 bases clipped from V and 3 bases from J, the junction kept 7 bases outside the gene matches. The CDR3, as DNA: TGTGCCAGCAGCCTAGGACAGGCCTACAATCAGCCCCAGCATTTT. This encodes CASSLGQAYNQPQHF.

The chain couples TRBV7-8 to TRBJ2-2, with 9 positions matching TRBD1. The CDR3 is 17 amino acids. J was trimmed by 3 bases and V by 5 bases; bases with no gene match: 10. CDR1 and CDR2 from the germline V gene are SGHVS and FQNEAQ. The CDR3 sequence: CASSTTGGAWYTGELFF. CDR3 nucleotides: TGTGCCAGCAGCACAACAGGGGGCGCCTGGTACACCGGGGAGCTGTTTTTT.

V and J are TRBV28 and TRBJ2-5; a possible D gene is TRBD2 (6 bases). CDR3 length: 12 amino acids. Germline V gives CDR1 MDHEN, CDR2 SYDVKM. V was trimmed by 1 base and J by 10 bases, leaving 10 bases between them. The CDR3 region has the DNA TGTGCCAGCAGTTTATTGGGGGGACGCCAGTACTTC. It codes for CASSLLGGRQYF.

Only a few counts were recorded for this clone. This rearrangement joins TRBV3-1 (or the pseudogene TRBV3-2) to TRBJ2-7, with no clear D. Per the germline V gene, CDR1 is LGHDT and CDR2 is YNNKEL (reference sequence). V was trimmed by 4 bases and J by 4 bases, leaving 14 bases between them. This CDR3 has 14 amino acids. CDR3 nucleotide sequence: TGTGCCAGCAGCCCAAACGCCCGAGCTTACGAGCAGTACTTC. As protein: CASSPNARAYEQYF.

This clone was seen once. The chain carries TRBV6-4 and TRBJ2-1; a weak D match, TRBD2 (6 bases). V was shortened by 5 bases and J by 2 bases, with 10 bases between the two germline ends. CDR1 and CDR2 from the germline V gene are MRHNA and SNTAGT. The CDR3 runs 14 residues. CDR3: CASSREYTYNEQFF. CDR3 nucleotide sequence: TGTGCCAGCAGTCGGGAGTACACCTACAATGAGCAGTTCTTC.

The V gene is TRBV6-2 or TRBV6-3, the J gene TRBJ2-7; 10 nucleotides agree with TRBD1. V was clipped by 5 bases and J by 6 bases; unmatched bases: 13. Looked up from germline, CDR1 is MNHEY and CDR2 is SVGEGT. The CDR3 is 16 amino acids. The CDR3 reads CASSTRERQGAREQYF. In nucleotides, the CDR3 is TGTGCCAGCAGTACACGAGAGAGACAGGGGGCTCGCGAGCAGTACTTC.